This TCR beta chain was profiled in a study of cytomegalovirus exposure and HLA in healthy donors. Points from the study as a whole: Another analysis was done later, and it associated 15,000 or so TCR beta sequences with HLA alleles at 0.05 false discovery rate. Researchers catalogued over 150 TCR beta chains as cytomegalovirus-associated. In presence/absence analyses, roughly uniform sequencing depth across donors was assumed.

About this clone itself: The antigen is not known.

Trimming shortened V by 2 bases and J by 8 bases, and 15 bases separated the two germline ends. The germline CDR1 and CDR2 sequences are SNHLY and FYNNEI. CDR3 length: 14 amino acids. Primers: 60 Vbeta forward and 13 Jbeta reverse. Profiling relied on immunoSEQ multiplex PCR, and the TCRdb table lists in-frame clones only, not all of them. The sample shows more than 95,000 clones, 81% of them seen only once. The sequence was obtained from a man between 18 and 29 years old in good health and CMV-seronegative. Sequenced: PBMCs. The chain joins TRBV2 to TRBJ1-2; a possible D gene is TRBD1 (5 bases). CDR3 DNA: TGTGCCAGCAGTGAACCCGCAGGGCCCGGAGGCTACACCTTC. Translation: CASSEPAGPGGYTF. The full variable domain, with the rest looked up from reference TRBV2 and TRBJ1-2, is EPEVTQTPSHQVTQMGQEVILRCVPISNHLYFYWYRQILGQKVEFLVSFYNNEISEKSEIFDDQFSVERPDGSNFTLKIRSTKLEDSAMYFCASSEPAGPGGYTFGSGTRLTVV.